Following are 18 T cell receptor beta chains from one sample sequenced in a study of OX40 agonist ivuxolimab in advanced cancers. Sequencing used immunoSEQ multiplex PCR; TCRdb keeps in-frame clones, though not all of them. Of some 70,000 clones detected, 65% to 90% appear once; the ten largest clones hold around 0.75%. This material consisted of CD4+ or CD8+ T cells sorted from blood, taken in a trial of the OX40 agonist ivuxolimab. All receptors derive from an adult with an advanced solid tumor such as melanoma, head and neck, liver or kidney cancer.

The V gene is TRBV27, the J gene TRBJ1-2, with D possibly matching TRBD1 (6 bases). The V gene lost 6 bases and the J gene lost 3 bases, with 8 bases spanning the gap. Germline lookup yields CDR1 MNHEY and CDR2 SMNVEV (reference sequence). The CDR3 sequence is 12 residues long. CDR3 residues: CASRRGDYGYTF. CDR3 bases: TGTGCCAGCAGGAGGGGGGACTATGGCTACACCTTC.

The chain carries TRBV19 and TRBJ2-3; D perhaps matches TRBD1 (6 bases). The germline gives CDR1 LNHDA, CDR2 SQIVND (reference sequence). This CDR3 is 14 amino acids long. The V end was cut by 9 bases, the J end by 0 bases, with 13 bases between. For the CDR3, the DNA is TGTGCCAGCAGACAGGAGTCTAGCACAGATACGCAGTATTTT. Its translation is CASRQESSTDTQYF.

The chain combines TRBV27 with TRBJ2-5, with D perhaps assigned TRBD1 or TRBD2 (5 bases each). CDR3 length: 14 amino acids. CDR1 is MNHEY, CDR2 SMNVEV, per germline (reference sequence). Trimming took off 5 bases at V and 5 bases at J, with 15 bases between the two ends. For the CDR3, the DNA is TGTGCCAGCAGTATGGGGACGGTCGAGGAGACCCAGTACTTC. This gives the protein CASSMGTVEETQYF.

The V and J genes are TRBV7-6 and TRBJ2-7; perhaps TRBD1 as D (6 bases). V gave up 5 bases and J gave up 0 bases, with 11 bases separating them. The CDR3 extends over 14 amino acids. Germline loops: CDR1 SGHVS, CDR2 FNYEAQ. The CDR3: CASSPTGLSYEQYF. For the CDR3, the DNA is TGTGCCAGCAGCCCTACAGGGCTCTCCTACGAGCAGTACTTC.

The J gene is TRBJ2-7, the V gene TRBV5-1; TRBD1 aligns across 7 bases. The CDR3 has 16 amino acids. CDR1 and CDR2 (germline): SGHRS, YFSETQ. Unmatched junction bases numbered 19, after V lost 4 bases and J lost 9 bases. In DNA, the CDR3 is TGCGCCAGCAGCAATACCCTCGGACAGGCAGAGACCGTGCAGTACTTC. Its protein product is CASSNTLGQAETVQYF.

The V gene is TRBV28, the J gene TRBJ2-3; TRBD2 matches 14 bases. CDR3 length: 17 amino acids. The germline CDR1 and CDR2 sequences are MDHEN and SYDVKM. V lost 5 bases, J lost 5 bases, and 9 bases stayed unmatched. The CDR3 loop is CASSPRLAGGLEDTQYF. As DNA, the CDR3 is TGTGCCAGCAGTCCCAGACTAGCGGGAGGGCTGGAAGATACGCAGTATTTT.

This chain joins TRBV5-1 and TRBJ2-5, with D uncertain. Germline CDR1 SGHRS, CDR2 YFSETQ. This CDR3 spans 16 amino acids. The V and J ends lost 4 bases and 4 bases respectively, with 20 bases between them. The chain's CDR3 is CASSPGRRPLTETQYF. CDR3 coding DNA: TGCGCCAGCAGCCCGGGTCGGAGACCCTTGACAGAGACCCAGTACTTC.

This rearrangement joins TRBV5-1 to TRBJ2-5; D is unresolved. The CDR3 loop spans 11 amino acids. Between the trimmed V and J ends, which lost 1 base and 4 bases, there was a span of 2 bases. Looked up from germline, CDR1 is SGHRS and CDR2 is YFSETQ. The CDR3, as DNA: TGCGCCAGCAGCTTGTCAGAGACCCAGTACTTC. It specifies CASSLSETQYF. The full variable domain, rest sourced from reference TRBV5-1 and TRBJ2-5, is KAGVTQTPRYLIKTRGQQVTLSCSPISGHRSVSWYQQTPGQGLQFLFEYFSETQRNKGNFPGRFSGRQFSNSRSEMNVSTLELGDSALYLCASSLSETQYFGPGTRLLVL.

The rearrangement links TRBV6-6 to TRBJ1-2, with D unresolved. This CDR3 comprises 12 residues. The V gene's germline CDR1 is MNHNY and CDR2 SVGAGI (reference sequence). The germline V and J ends were trimmed by 7 bases and 4 bases, with 10 bases remaining between them. The CDR3 loop reads CASTLTGYGYTF. CDR3 DNA: TGTGCCAGCACCCTAACGGGCTATGGCTACACCTTC.

The rearrangement links TRBV5-1 to TRBJ1-1, with D possibly TRBD1 on 6 matching bases. Germline CDR1 reads SGHRS; CDR2 reads YFSETQ. V was shortened by 3 bases and J by 5 bases, with 11 bases between the two germline ends. The CDR3 has 13 amino acids. CDR3 residues: CASSSLQGTEAFF. CDR3 nucleotide sequence: TGCGCCAGCAGCTCCCTACAGGGAACTGAAGCTTTCTTT.

The V gene is TRBV7-8, the J gene TRBJ1-5, with TRBD1 matching 9 bases. The CDR3 consists of 15 residues. The J segment lost 5 bases and the V segment lost 3 bases, leaving 5 bases of the junction unmatched. CDR1 SGHVS and CDR2 FQNEAQ come from the germline V gene. The CDR3 here is CASSLGQGRDQPQHF. As DNA, the CDR3 is TGTGCCAGCAGCTTGGGACAGGGTAGGGATCAGCCCCAGCATTTT.

J is TRBJ2-7 and V is TRBV5-4; 9 nucleotides line up with TRBD2. Losses at the gene ends were 4 bases for V and 2 bases for J; bases not matched to a gene: 4. Germline V gives CDR1 SGHNT, CDR2 YYREEE (reference sequence). The CDR3 contains 14 residues. CDR3 sequence reads: CASSRLAVPYEQYF. The CDR3, as DNA: TGTGCCAGCAGCCGACTAGCGGTTCCCTACGAGCAGTACTTC.

The chain recombines TRBV27 with TRBJ1-5; a weak D match, TRBD1 (5 bases). The length of the CDR3 is 15 residues. CDR1 is MNHEY and CDR2 is SMNVEV in the germline V gene (reference sequence). V was shortened by 1 base and J by 10 bases, with 17 bases between the two germline ends. The CDR3 sequence: CASSLWGLQSSPQHF. CDR3 DNA sequence: TGTGCCAGCAGTTTATGGGGACTCCAATCGAGCCCCCAGCATTTT.

The chain combines TRBV4-3 with TRBJ1-1; 8 positions agree with TRBD1. With 4 bases clipped from V and 5 bases from J, the junction kept 6 bases outside the gene matches. The length of the CDR3 is 14 residues. Germline V gives CDR1 LGHNA, CDR2 YSLEER. CDR3 loop: CASSRQGTGTEAFF. DNA of the CDR3: TGCGCCAGCAGCCGACAGGGGACGGGGACTGAAGCTTTCTTT.

This clone was observed once. The chain links TRBV5-6 to TRBJ2-2, with TRBD1 identical over 8 bases. This CDR3 comprises 15 residues. Germline CDR1 is SGHDT and CDR2 is YYEEEE. J gave up 1 base and V 5 bases, and 4 bases lay outside the gene matches. CDR3 in amino acids: CASRQTGGNTGELFF. CDR3 nucleotides: TGTGCCAGCAGGCAAACAGGGGGGAACACCGGGGAGCTGTTTTTT.

The chain employs TRBV14 and TRBJ2-5; D gene unclear. The CDR3 extends over 15 amino acids. From germline, CDR1 is SGHDN and CDR2 FVKESK. The V and J ends lost 1 base and 0 bases respectively, with 9 bases between them. CDR3 coding DNA: TGTGCCAGCAGCCAAGTAGGATGGGACCAAGAGACCCAGTACTTC. Protein sequence: CASSQVGWDQETQYF.

This chain connects TRBV6-5 to TRBJ1-1, with TRBD1 matching 8 bases. Germline values: CDR1 MNHEY, CDR2 SVGAGI. After removal of 6 bases from V and 5 bases from J, the junction contained 11 bases not matched to a gene. The CDR3 has 15 residues. DNA for the CDR3: TGTGCCAGCAGCCAAGGACAGGGCGGATGGACTGAAGCTTTCTTT. Translated, it gives CASSQGQGGWTEAFF.

To note about this clone: One end of the junction is discordant with germline, which a read error may explain. The chain links TRBV6-5 to TRBJ2-5; weak D call: TRBD1 (7 bases). Germline values: CDR1 MNHEY, CDR2 SVGAGI. CDR3 length equals 14 residues. In DNA form, the CDR3 reads TGTGCCAGCAGTAACTCCAGGGGGAGGGAGACCCAGTACTTC. Translated: CASSNSRGRETQYF.